This TCR beta chain was identified during a study of control samples from healthy donors and cancer patients. Profiling relied on immunoSEQ multiplex PCR, and the TCRdb table lists in-frame clones only, not all of them. The repertoire consists of roughly 120,000 clones, with about 88% occurring once and the leading ten covering about 3.2%. Sample: blood. The sequence came from a man aged 50 to 60 in good health.

The CDR3, as DNA: TGTGCCAGCAATACAGGGATGGCTGAAGCTTTCTTT. Amino acids: CASNTGMAEAFF. The V gene is TRBV2, the J gene TRBJ1-1, with D perhaps matching TRBD1 (6 bases). CDR3 size: 12 residues. Looked up from germline, CDR1 is SNHLY and CDR2 is FYNNEI. Deletions cut 7 bases from V and 6 bases from J, with 12 bases between.